The T cell receptor beta chain under discussion was sequenced for a study of blood T cell repertoires in COVID-19. Across the whole study: Sites across the United States, Italy and Spain contributed samples from acute and convalescent COVID-19. Sources were T cells, B-cell-depleted T cells, or PBMCs; the material itself was cDNA or gDNA.

From germline, CDR1 is SGHVS and CDR2 FNYEAQ. The CDR3 extends over 19 amino acids. The V segment lost 1 base and the J segment 3 bases; nucleotides outside the gene matches: 11. As processed by the authors: Quantification of nucleated cells was approximated via reference gene primer amplification. Only in-frame clones appear in the TCRdb table, and some are missing; sequencing was by immunoSEQ multiplex PCR. V and J calls and clone size follow that table, whereas D and trimming were derived from the DNA. In the table there are under 200,000 clones, 82% of which are singletons. This TCR was recovered from a woman between 55 and 75 years old with COVID-19, enrolled during active disease. Material: peripheral blood. The V gene is TRBV7-6, the J gene TRBJ2-3; 12 bases align to TRBD1. This chain's CDR3 is CASSLGWTGQGARTDTQYF. As DNA, the CDR3 is TGTGCCAGCAGCTTAGGATGGACGGGACAGGGGGCTAGGACAGATACGCAGTATTTT.